Sequencing of this T cell receptor (beta chain) was carried out in a study of blood T cell repertoires in COVID-19. The data were produced by immunoSEQ multiplex PCR, yet TCRdb's version contains in-frame clones alone and is incomplete. The table lists tens of thousands of clones, 85% to 95% of them singletons. This clone occurred once. V lost 2 bases, J lost 2 bases, and 8 bases lay in between. The CDR3 is made up of 13 amino acids. Germline V gives CDR1 SGDLS, CDR2 YYNGEE. The specimen sequenced was peripheral blood. The TCR comes from a man aged 50 to 59 with COVID-19, enrolled during active disease. This chain uses TRBV9 with TRBJ2-7; tentative D call: TRBD1 (5 bases). In DNA form, the CDR3 reads TGTGCCAGCAGCGTCGCAGGGACCTACGAGCAGTACTTC. Protein product: CASSVAGTYEQYF.